This T cell receptor (beta chain) comes out of a study of cytomegalovirus exposure and HLA in healthy donors. As for the study in general: Out of 170 million or so T cells, an earlier analysis found more than 95 million unique TCR beta sequences in total.

60 Vbeta and 13 Jbeta primers were used in PCR. Only in-frame clones appear in the TCRdb table, and some are missing; sequencing was by immunoSEQ multiplex PCR. Counted here are fewer than 110,000 clones, less than 85% occurring once; the ten biggest clones make up 12% to 15%. CDR1 and CDR2 from the germline V gene are SGHDT and YYEEEE. This CDR3 spans 15 amino acids. V shed 4 bases, J shed 6 bases, and the junction held 8 bases outside the gene matches. With regard to this clone: No antigen is known for it.

Study-level results: A reported reduction in N-insertions relative to the approximately 670-donor mean was seen in an Asian-associated ancestry cluster in a later analysis. Across all donors, roughly uniform sequencing depth was an assumption of the presence/absence analyses. A cluster of highly shared sequence variants was likely a sequencing artifact.

The sequencing sample was made of PBMCs. This sequence joins TRBV5-6 and TRBJ1-5; 9 bases map to TRBD1. This clonotype was obtained from a woman aged 40 to 50 in good health and CMV-seropositive. The chain's CDR3 is CASSRGTGRGQPQHF. The DNA for the CDR3 is TGTGCCAGCAGCCGAGGGACAGGGAGGGGTCAGCCCCAGCATTTT. The whole variable domain, remainder taken from reference TRBV5-6 and TRBJ1-5, is DAGVTQSPTHLIKTRGQQVTLRCSPKSGHDTVSWYQQALGQGPQFIFQYYEEEERQRGNFPDRFSGHQFPNYSSELNVNALLLGDSALYLCASSRGTGRGQPQHFGDGTRLSIL.